The 31 T cell receptor beta chains below come from one sample, sequenced in a study of response to subunit inactivated influenza vaccine. TCRdb re-called the RT-PCR reads with MiXCR, one entry per CDR3 protein. The sample holds about 830,000 distinct CDR3 sequences, around 20% seen once. Material: PBMCs from blood, obtained roughly 5 days after vaccination. These receptors all stem from a man between 50 and 59 years old who received an inactivated influenza vaccine.

This sequence joins TRBV3-1 and TRBJ2-3; 7 bases are a match to TRBD1. V trimming: 4 bases; J trimming: 0 bases; junction bases outside the gene matches: 4. This CDR3 comprises 15 residues. Looked up from germline, CDR1 is LGHDT and CDR2 is YNNKEL (reference sequence). The CDR3 region has the DNA TGTGCCAGCAGCCTAGGGGACAGTAGCACAGATACGCAGTATTTT. Its translation: CASSLGDSSTDTQYF.

A few counts support this clonotype. The rearrangement joins TRBV6-5 to TRBJ2-7; no reliable D call. The CDR3 is 15 residues long. Germline CDR1 reads MNHEY; CDR2 reads SVGAGI. The ends were cut back, 0 bases at V and 0 bases at J, with 9 bases in the middle. CDR3 in amino acids: CASSYSGSNSYEQYF. CDR3 in DNA: TGTGCCAGCAGTTACTCTGGGTCCAACTCCTACGAGCAGTACTTC.

This clonotype has just a few counts. J is TRBJ2-1 and V is TRBV5-1; the D call may be TRBD1 or TRBD2 (5 bases each). V gave up 0 bases and J gave up 0 bases, with 13 bases separating them. Germline CDR1 is SGHRS and CDR2 is YFSETQ. The CDR3 sequence is 17 residues long. In DNA, the CDR3 is TGCGCCAGCAGCTTGGAAGGTGGGGGAAGCTCCTACAATGAGCAGTTCTTC. Its translation: CASSLEGGGSSYNEQFF. Based on the CDR3 plus reference TRBV5-1 and TRBJ2-1, the full variable domain is KAGVTQTPRYLIKTRGQQVTLSCSPISGHRSVSWYQQTPGQGLQFLFEYFSETQRNKGNFPGRFSGRQFSNSRSEMNVSTLELGDSALYLCASSLEGGGSSYNEQFFGPGTRLTVL.

The chain has TRBV7-9 and TRBJ2-5; D gene unclear. Germline-derived CDR1 and CDR2 are SEHNR and FQNEAQ (reference sequence). V was cut by 2 bases and J by 5 bases, with 9 bases left in between. The CDR3 runs 13 residues. Here the CDR3 DNA reads TGTGCCAGCAGCTTAACGGAGCAGGAGACCCAGTACTTC. This translates into CASSLTEQETQYF.

This clonotype showed up just a few times. The chain employs TRBV9 and TRBJ2-5, with 8 bases aligning to TRBD2. Per the germline V gene, CDR1 is SGDLS and CDR2 is YYNGEE. The V segment lost 0 bases and the J segment 2 bases; nucleotides outside the gene matches: 6. CDR3 length: 16 residues. CDR3 nucleotides: TGTGCCAGCAGCGTAGGAGAAGCGGGAGTACAAGAGACCCAGTACTTC. It translates to CASSVGEAGVQETQYF.

There are a few counts of this clonotype. V and J are TRBV7-2 and TRBJ1-4; D call uncertain. The CDR3 has 14 amino acids. CDR1 is SGHTA and CDR2 is FQGNSA in the germline V gene. Trimming took off 0 bases at V and 7 bases at J, with 9 bases between the two ends. The CDR3 bases are TGTGCCAGCAGCTTAGCAGGGAGAGGTGAAAAACTGTTTTTT. Translated: CASSLAGRGEKLFF.

The CDR3 region is CASVRGGPYNEQFF. The CDR3 nucleotides read TGTGCCAGCGTAAGGGGAGGACCCTACAATGAGCAGTTCTTC. This rearrangement joins TRBV12-3 or TRBV12-4 to TRBJ2-1, with TRBD2 as a possible D gene (6 bases). The V end was cut by 8 bases, the J end by 2 bases, with 13 bases between. The CDR3 loop spans 14 amino acids.

The chain links TRBV5-4 to TRBJ2-1, with D tentatively TRBD1 (5 bases). The germline V and J ends were trimmed by 4 bases and 8 bases, with 19 bases remaining between them. Germline V CDR1 and CDR2: SGHNT, YYREEE (reference sequence). The CDR3 extends over 15 amino acids. The CDR3 DNA follows: TGTGCCAGCAGCACGGGCAAATTCCAGGGCCATGAGCAGTTCTTC. Translated, it gives CASSTGKFQGHEQFF. The full variable domain, rest sourced from reference TRBV5-4 and TRBJ2-1, is ETGVTQSPTHLIKTRGQQVTLRCSSQSGHNTVSWYQQALGQGPQFIFQYYREEENGRGNFPPRFSGLQFPNYSSELNVNALELDDSALYLCASSTGKFQGHEQFFGPGTRLTVL.

This clonotype was seen ten or more times. The chain is built from TRBV12-3 or TRBV12-4 and TRBJ2-6; D tentatively reads TRBD1 or TRBD2 (5 bases each). This CDR3 contains 15 residues. The V end lost 5 bases, the J end lost 6 bases, and 14 bases lay between the germline ends. CDR3 in amino acids: CASSRGAYEANVLTF. The CDR3 DNA sequence: TGTGCCAGCAGTAGAGGGGCCTACGAGGCCAACGTCCTGACTTTC.

The chain employs TRBV11-2 and TRBJ1-5; D might be TRBD1 (6 bases). Trimming removed 3 bases at V and 6 bases at J, with 12 bases between. This CDR3 has 14 amino acids. The germline CDR1 and CDR2 sequences are SGHAT and FQNNGV. DNA of the CDR3: TGTGCCAGCAGCTTTGGACAGCCGGGTCAGCCCCAGCATTTT. Protein sequence: CASSFGQPGQPQHF.

This sequence joins TRBV5-1 and TRBJ1-1; 7 bases align to TRBD1. V shed 4 bases and J 0 bases; nucleotides not matched to a gene: 12. The CDR3 sequence is 17 residues long. Looked up from germline, CDR1 is SGHRS and CDR2 is YFSETQ. The CDR3 reads CASSLKGQTNMNTEAFF. The CDR3 DNA reads as TGCGCCAGCAGCCTAAAGGGACAGACAAACATGAACACTGAAGCTTTCTTT. Complete variable domain (other parts from reference TRBV5-1 and TRBJ1-1): KAGVTQTPRYLIKTRGQQVTLSCSPISGHRSVSWYQQTPGQGLQFLFEYFSETQRNKGNFPGRFSGRQFSNSRSEMNVSTLELGDSALYLCASSLKGQTNMNTEAFFGQGTRLTVV.

The chain joins TRBV6-1 to TRBJ2-2; TRBD1 matches 10 bases. V shed 8 bases, J shed 5 bases, and the junction held 5 bases outside the gene matches. Germline-derived CDR1 and CDR2 are MNHNS and SASEGT. CDR3 length: 14 residues. CDR3 region: CASWTGGGTGELFF. CDR3 DNA sequence: TGTGCCAGCTGGACAGGGGGAGGGACCGGGGAGCTGTTTTTT.

The chain combines TRBV28 with TRBJ1-1; D unclear. The length of the CDR3 is 13 residues. The germline V gene encodes CDR1 MDHEN and CDR2 SYDVKM. Deletions cut 6 bases from V and 4 bases from J, with 12 bases between. The CDR3 region has the DNA TGTGCCAGCAGCCTTATCTCGGTCACTGAAGCTTTCTTT. Its protein is CASSLISVTEAFF.

This clonotype has ten or more counts. This chain joins TRBV5-1 and TRBJ2-7; unclear D gene. The length of the CDR3 is 13 residues. Germline CDR1 and CDR2: SGHRS and YFSETQ. The ends were cut back, 4 bases at V and 1 base at J, with 9 bases in the middle. This CDR3 is CASSPETSYEQYF. The CDR3 DNA follows: TGCGCCAGCAGCCCGGAAACTTCCTACGAGCAGTACTTC.

The V call is TRBV10-1, the J call TRBJ2-4; D possibly corresponds to TRBD1 (6 bases). Trimming removed 6 bases from V and 0 bases from J, with 15 bases in between. Germline-derived CDR1 and CDR2 are WNHNN and SYGVQD (reference sequence). There are 16 residues in the CDR3. CDR3 in DNA: TGCGCCAGCAGCCTAGGGGGATTTCTAGCCAAAAACATTCAGTACTTC. Translation: CASSLGGFLAKNIQYF.

V is TRBV5-1 and J is TRBJ2-7; 8 bases map to TRBD1. CDR1 is SGHRS and CDR2 is YFSETQ in the germline V gene. CDR3 size: 13 residues. Trimming took 4 bases from V and 5 from J; bases not matched to a gene: 5. This chain's CDR3 is CASSRQTGDEQYF. DNA for the CDR3: TGCGCCAGCAGCAGGCAGACAGGGGACGAGCAGTACTTC.

This clonotype was seen a few times. This chain joins TRBV7-6 and TRBJ2-1, with 7 bases that match TRBD2. Germline CDR1 reads SGHVS; CDR2 reads FNYEAQ. With 0 bases clipped from V and 7 bases from J, the junction kept 6 bases outside the gene matches. CDR3 size: 15 residues. Here the CDR3 reads CASSLAGGTLNEQFF. CDR3 DNA sequence: TGTGCCAGCAGCTTAGCCGGGGGGACTCTAAATGAGCAGTTCTTC.

This clonotype was recorded at least ten times. CDR3: CASSPDSSYEQYF. Written as DNA, the CDR3 is TGTGCCAGCTCACCAGACTCCTCCTACGAGCAGTACTTC. This chain connects TRBV18 to TRBJ2-7; D is ambiguous. The CDR3 has 13 amino acids. Trimming shortened V by 2 bases and J by 0 bases, and 5 bases separated the two germline ends. The germline V gene has CDR1 KGHSH and CDR2 LQKENI.

This clonotype was picked up a small number of times. This chain joins TRBV7-2 and TRBJ1-2; D gene uncertain. The CDR3 totals 14 residues. Germline CDR1 is SGHTA and CDR2 is FQGNSA. Trimming pared 1 base from V and 3 bases from J, leaving 9 bases between. CDR3 in DNA: TGTGCCAGCAGCTTAGGAGACCTCCACTATGGCTACACCTTC. It specifies CASSLGDLHYGYTF. Looking up the rest from reference TRBV7-2 and TRBJ1-2 gives the full variable domain: GAGVSQSPSNKVTEKGKDVELRCDPISGHTALYWYRQSLGQGLEFLIYFQGNSAPDKSGLPSDRFSAERTGGSVSTLTIQRTQQEDSAVYLCASSLGDLHYGYTFGSGTRLTVV.

This clonotype has a count of ten or more. The V and J genes are TRBV29-1 and TRBJ2-1; 9 nucleotides align to TRBD2. This CDR3 is 14 amino acids long. Per the germline V gene, CDR1 is SQVTM and CDR2 is ANQGSEA. V dropped 5 bases and J dropped 5; count of bases not matched to a gene: 7. The CDR3 DNA sequence: TGCAGCGTTTTTGCGGGAGGGGGGCACAATGAGCAGTTCTTC. Residues: CSVFAGGGHNEQFF.

This chain connects TRBV5-6 to TRBJ2-3; 16 nucleotides line up with TRBD2. This CDR3 is 17 amino acids long. V shed 4 bases, J shed 4 bases, and the junction held 6 bases outside the gene matches. The germline gives CDR1 SGHDT, CDR2 YYEEEE. CDR3 sequence (DNA): TGTGCCAGCAGCGACCCGGGACTAGCGGGGGGGCCAGATACGCAGTATTTT. Translation: CASSDPGLAGGPDTQYF.

This clonotype came up a few times. V usage is TRBV12-3 or TRBV12-4 and J usage is TRBJ2-7, with TRBD2 matching over 9 bases. This CDR3 is built from 14 residues. V dropped 3 bases and J dropped 4; count of bases not matched to a gene: 4. The CDR3 spells CASSFGLAQYEQYF. DNA for the CDR3: TGTGCCAGCAGTTTTGGACTAGCGCAGTACGAGCAGTACTTC.

CDR3 sequence (DNA): TGCAGCGTCTCACTCCGGGACAGGGTCCACGAGCAGTACTTC. Its protein product is CSVSLRDRVHEQYF. The rearrangement uses TRBV29-1 and TRBJ2-7, with TRBD1 matching over 9 bases. Trimming cost V 6 bases and J 5 bases; bases outside gene matches: 11. Germline values: CDR1 SQVTM, CDR2 ANQGSEA. This CDR3 has 14 amino acids.

Here the CDR3 DNA reads TGCAGTGCTAGTAGTAGGGTATGGTCCTATGGCTACACCTTC. Amino acid sequence: CSASSRVWSYGYTF. V and J are TRBV20-1 and TRBJ1-2, with D uncertain. The CDR3 is made up of 14 amino acids. V dropped 3 bases and J dropped 4 bases, with 15 bases sitting between them. CDR1 and CDR2 (germline): DFQATT, SNEGSKA (reference sequence).

The chain has TRBV10-3 and TRBJ2-3; tentative D call: TRBD2 (5 bases). The V and J ends lost 10 bases and 0 bases respectively, with 14 bases between them. CDR3 length equals 14 residues. The germline CDR1 and CDR2 sequences are ENHRY and SYGVKD. CDR3 sequence (DNA): TGTGCCACGGGGTTGGGAACTAGCACAGATACGCAGTATTTT. This sequence encodes CATGLGTSTDTQYF.

A single count supports this clonotype. This chain uses TRBV7-8 with TRBJ2-7; 7 bases fit TRBD2. This CDR3 comprises 17 residues. V shed 8 bases and J 2 bases; nucleotides not matched to a gene: 18. Per germline, CDR1 SGHVS and CDR2 FQNEAQ. CDR3 in amino acids: CASEKEAGAFRAYEQYF. CDR3 bases: TGTGCCAGCGAAAAGGAGGCGGGAGCCTTTCGGGCCTACGAGCAGTACTTC. The full variable domain, completed using reference TRBV7-8 and TRBJ2-7, is GAGVSQSPRYKVAKRGQDVALRCDPISGHVSLFWYQQALGQGPEFLTYFQNEAQLDKSGLPSDRFFAERPEGSVSTLKIQRTQQEDSAVYLCASEKEAGAFRAYEQYFGPGTRLTVT.

The chain has TRBV7-6 and TRBJ2-1; perhaps D is TRBD1 or TRBD2 (7 bases each). The CDR3 spans 16 residues. The germline V gene has CDR1 SGHVS and CDR2 FNYEAQ. V lost 6 bases and J lost 9, with 24 bases in between. The CDR3 protein is CASSPRDRRLAGEQFF. For the CDR3, the DNA is TGTGCCAGCAGTCCCCGGGACAGACGACTAGCCGGTGAGCAGTTCTTC.

This clonotype occurred many times. The CDR3 is CASSAQGAGAEAFF. The DNA for the CDR3 is TGTGCCAGCAGTGCACAGGGAGCCGGTGCTGAAGCTTTCTTT. V gene TRBV27 combines with J gene TRBJ1-1; perhaps TRBD1 as D (6 bases). The V gene lost 5 bases and the J gene lost 6 bases, with 16 bases spanning the gap. Germline CDR1 and CDR2: MNHEY and SMNVEV (reference sequence). The CDR3 consists of 14 residues.

The chain has TRBV4-2 and TRBJ1-1; no clear D gene. The CDR3 spans 14 residues. V dropped 4 bases and J dropped 4 bases, with 13 bases sitting between them. The germline V gene has CDR1 LGHNA and CDR2 YNFKEQ. CDR3 in amino acids: CASSPFGWSTEAFF. CDR3 bases: TGTGCCAGCAGCCCCTTTGGGTGGAGCACTGAAGCTTTCTTT.

V is TRBV14 and J is TRBJ2-2, with TRBD1 matching over 9 bases. Germline trimming cut 5 bases from V and 5 bases from J; bases unmatched to any gene: 9. The germline CDR1 and CDR2 sequences are SGHDN and FVKESK. CDR3 length: 16 residues. CDR3 in amino acids: CASSSRTGAGTGELFF. The CDR3 DNA is TGTGCCAGCAGCTCCAGGACAGGGGCGGGGACCGGGGAGCTGTTTTTT. The variable domain in full, with the rest retrieved from reference TRBV14 and TRBJ2-2, is EAGVTQFPSHSVIEKGQTVTLRCDPISGHDNLYWYRRVMGKEIKFLLHFVKESKQDESGMPNNRFLAERTGGTYSTLKVQPAELEDSGVYFCASSSRTGAGTGELFFGEGSRLTVL.

The CDR3 reads CSAQLYGSNQPQHF. As DNA, the CDR3 is TGCAGCGCCCAGCTGTACGGGAGCAATCAGCCCCAGCATTTT. This chain connects TRBV29-1 to TRBJ1-5; D not certain. Per the germline V gene, CDR1 is SQVTM and CDR2 is ANQGSEA. The CDR3 loop spans 14 amino acids. V dropped 7 bases and J dropped 1 base, with 14 bases sitting between them.